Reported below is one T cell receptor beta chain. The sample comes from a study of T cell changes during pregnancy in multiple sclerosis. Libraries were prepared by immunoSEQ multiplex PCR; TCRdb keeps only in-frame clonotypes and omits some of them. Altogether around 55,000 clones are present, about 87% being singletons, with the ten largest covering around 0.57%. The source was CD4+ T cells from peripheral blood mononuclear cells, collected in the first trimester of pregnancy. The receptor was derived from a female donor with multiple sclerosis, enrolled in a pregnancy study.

CDR3 loop: CASAGGGVNEQFF. The CDR3, as DNA: TGTGCCTCAGCGGGAGGCGGAGTCAATGAGCAGTTCTTC. The chain carries TRBV9 and TRBJ2-1; the match to TRBD2 covers 9 bases. CDR3 length: 13 amino acids. Looked up from germline, CDR1 is SGDLS and CDR2 is YYNGEE. With 10 bases clipped from V and 6 bases from J, the junction kept 8 bases outside the gene matches.